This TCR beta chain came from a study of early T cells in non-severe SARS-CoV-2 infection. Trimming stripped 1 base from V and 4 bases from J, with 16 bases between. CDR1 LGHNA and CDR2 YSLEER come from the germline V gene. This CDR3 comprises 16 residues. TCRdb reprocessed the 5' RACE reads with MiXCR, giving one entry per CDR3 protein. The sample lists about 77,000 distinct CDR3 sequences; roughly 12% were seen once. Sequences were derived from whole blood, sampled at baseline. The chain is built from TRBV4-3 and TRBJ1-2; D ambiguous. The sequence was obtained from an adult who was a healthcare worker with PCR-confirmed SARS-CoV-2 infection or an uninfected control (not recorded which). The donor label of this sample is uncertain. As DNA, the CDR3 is TGCGCCAGCAGCCAAGTTTCGGATCGGGGTGGCTATGGCTACACCTTC. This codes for CASSQVSDRGGYGYTF.